The TCR beta chain described here comes from a study of blood T cell repertoires in COVID-19. In the study's own analysis: It was from reference gene primer amplification that nucleated cell counts were estimated. Libraries were prepared by immunoSEQ multiplex PCR; TCRdb keeps only in-frame clonotypes and omits some of them. Clone size and the V and J calls come from that table; the DNA yielded D and trimming. The table records roughly 340,000 clones, around nine tenths of them present only once. Seattle's enrolled individuals joined amid active infection and were then monitored longitudinally. The V gene's germline CDR1 is DFQATT and CDR2 SNEGSKA (reference sequence). CDR3 size: 16 residues. After removal of 3 bases from V and 4 bases from J, the junction contained 10 bases not matched to a gene.

This chain uses TRBV20-1 with TRBJ2-3; 10 nucleotides line up with TRBD1. Specimen: peripheral blood. The TCR was taken from a woman in her seventies with COVID-19, enrolled during active disease. Here the CDR3 reads CSASGGGTGAADTQYF. In DNA, the CDR3 is TGCAGTGCTAGTGGCGGGGGGACAGGGGCAGCAGATACGCAGTATTTT.